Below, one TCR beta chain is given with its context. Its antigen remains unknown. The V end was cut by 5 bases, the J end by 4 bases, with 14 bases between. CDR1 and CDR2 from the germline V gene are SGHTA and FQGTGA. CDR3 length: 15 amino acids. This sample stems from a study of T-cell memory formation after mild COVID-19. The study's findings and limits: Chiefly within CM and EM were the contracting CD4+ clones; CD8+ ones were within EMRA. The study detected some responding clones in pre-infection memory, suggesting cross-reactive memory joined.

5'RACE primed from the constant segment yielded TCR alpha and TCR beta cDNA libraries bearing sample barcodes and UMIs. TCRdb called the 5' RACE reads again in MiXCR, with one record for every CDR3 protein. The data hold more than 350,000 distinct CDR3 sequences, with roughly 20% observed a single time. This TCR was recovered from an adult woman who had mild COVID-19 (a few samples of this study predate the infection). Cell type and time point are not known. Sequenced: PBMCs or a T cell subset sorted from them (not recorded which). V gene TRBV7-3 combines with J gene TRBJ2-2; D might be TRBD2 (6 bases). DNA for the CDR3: TGTGCCAGCAGCCCGCGGGGTGGAGGCACCGGGGAGCTGTTTTTT. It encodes CASSPRGGGTGELFF. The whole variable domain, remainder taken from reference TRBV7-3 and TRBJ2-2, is GAGVSQTPSNKVTEKGKYVELRCDPISGHTALYWYRQSLGQGPEFLIYFQGTGAADDSGLPNDRFFAVRPEGSVSTLKIQRTERGDSAVYLCASSPRGGGTGELFFGEGSRLTVL.